The 11 T cell receptor beta chains below come from one sample, sequenced in a study of shared clonotypes between healthy human individuals. Produced via immunoSEQ multiplex PCR; TCRdb's table is partial and in-frame only. The table records about 1 million clones, around 78% of them present only once. Material for sequencing was memory CD4+ T cells from PBMCs. The subset here: CD45RA-negative fraction. Source of these receptors: a man between 18 and 35 years old in good health. Some clones in this sample may be carry-over from other donors' samples.

This clone was picked up a small number of times. CDR3 DNA sequence: TGTGCCGTACTACAGGTTGGGAACACTGAAGCTTTCTTT. It encodes CAVLQVGNTEAFF. The rearrangement links TRBV6-5 to TRBJ1-1; TRBD1 might be the D (5 bases). This CDR3 contains 13 residues. V was pared by 11 bases and J by 1 base, with 14 bases between. CDR1 MNHEY and CDR2 SVGAGI come from the germline V gene.

The chain employs TRBV30 and TRBJ1-2; D gene ambiguous. Germline values: CDR1 GTSNPN, CDR2 SVGIG (reference sequence). V lost 1 base and J lost 3, with 18 bases in between. CDR3 length: 16 residues. Here the CDR3 reads CAWSGGRGRKDYGYTF. DNA of the CDR3: TGTGCCTGGAGTGGAGGACGGGGAAGGAAGGACTATGGCTACACCTTC.

This clone was seen a single time. The rearrangement joins TRBV5-4 to TRBJ2-7; D is perhaps TRBD2 (6 bases). V was shortened by 0 bases and J by 3 bases, with 13 bases between the two germline ends. The CDR3 spans 15 residues. Germline V gives CDR1 SGHNT, CDR2 YYREEE (reference sequence). This CDR3 is CASSLVTGADYEQYF. The CDR3 coding sequence is TGTGCCAGCAGCTTGGTTACGGGAGCTGACTACGAGCAGTACTTC.

The CDR3 region is CASSTALVNLGKNIQYF. CDR3 coding DNA: TGTGCCAGCAGCACCGCTCTAGTTAACTTGGGCAAAAACATTCAGTACTTC. The gene calls are TRBV27 and TRBJ2-4, with unresolved D. CDR1 is MNHEY and CDR2 is SMNVEV in the germline V gene (reference sequence). The CDR3 consists of 17 residues. V lost 6 bases and J 3 bases, leaving 21 bases between the germline ends.

With regard to this clone: One end of the junction is discordant with germline, which a read error may explain. The chain couples TRBV5-1 to TRBJ2-5, with TRBD2 matching over 8 bases. The CDR3 covers 14 residues. CDR1 is SGHRS, CDR2 YFSETQ, per germline. In nucleotides, the CDR3 is TGCGCCAGCAGCTCCGGCGCGGGGGGCGAGATCCAGTACTTC. This encodes CASSSGAGGEIQYF.

Comment on this clone: Other nucleotide sequences in the sample specify the same CDR3. The rearrangement links TRBV20-1 to TRBJ1-2, with D unresolved. CDR1 is DFQATT, CDR2 SNEGSKA, per germline (reference sequence). CDR3 length: 11 amino acids. Trimming cost V 1 base and J 8 bases, with 8 bases left between them. The CDR3 protein is CSARAGRGYTF. The CDR3 DNA sequence: TGCAGTGCTAGAGCCGGGAGAGGCTACACCTTC.

This rearrangement joins TRBV28 to TRBJ2-7; D ambiguous. The V gene's germline CDR1 is MDHEN and CDR2 SYDVKM. The CDR3 totals 12 residues. Trimming removed 6 bases from V and 3 bases from J, with 9 bases in between. The CDR3 reads CASSLRVYEQYF. The CDR3 DNA is TGTGCCAGCAGCTTACGGGTCTACGAGCAGTACTTC. The full variable domain, completed using reference TRBV28 and TRBJ2-7, is DVKVTQSSRYLVKRTGEKVFLECVQDMDHENMFWYRQDPGLGLRLIYFSYDVKMKEKGDIPEGYSVSREKKERFSLILESASTNQTSMYLCASSLRVYEQYFGPGTRLTVT.

This sequence joins TRBV28 and TRBJ2-7, with D perhaps TRBD2 (6 bases). V gave up 7 bases and J gave up 3 bases, with 19 bases separating them. The CDR3 has 15 amino acids. Per the germline V gene, CDR1 is MDHEN and CDR2 is SYDVKM. The CDR3 sequence: CASNTGLLRGYEQYF. As DNA, the CDR3 is TGTGCCAGCAATACCGGACTACTCCGTGGCTACGAGCAGTACTTC.

In its sample, this clone was seen a few times. The chain links TRBV4-1 to TRBJ2-3, with D possibly called TRBD1 or TRBD2 (5 bases each). Trimming took 1 base from V and 2 from J, leaving 19 bases between them. The germline V gene encodes CDR1 MGHRA and CDR2 YSYEKL. The CDR3 is 18 amino acids. The CDR3 region is CASSQVAGSSSSTDTQYF. CDR3 DNA: TGCGCCAGCAGCCAAGTTGCAGGGTCTAGCTCCTCCACAGATACGCAGTATTTT.

This chain connects TRBV10-1 to TRBJ2-5; TRBD2 aligns across 8 bases. Germline CDR1 and CDR2: WNHNN and SYGVQD (reference sequence). V gave up 8 bases and J gave up 3 bases; unmatched junction bases: 11. CDR3 length: 15 residues. CDR3 loop: CASARGGTREETQYF. CDR3 bases: TGCGCCAGCGCCCGCGGCGGGACTAGAGAAGAGACCCAGTACTTC.

V usage is TRBV7-8 and J usage is TRBJ2-5; TRBD1 might be the D (6 bases). The CDR3 covers 13 residues. Per germline, CDR1 SGHVS and CDR2 FQNEAQ. V lost 5 bases and J 5 bases, leaving 12 bases between the germline ends. This chain's CDR3 is CASSQTGFETQYF. The CDR3 nucleotides are TGTGCCAGCAGCCAGACAGGATTCGAGACCCAGTACTTC.